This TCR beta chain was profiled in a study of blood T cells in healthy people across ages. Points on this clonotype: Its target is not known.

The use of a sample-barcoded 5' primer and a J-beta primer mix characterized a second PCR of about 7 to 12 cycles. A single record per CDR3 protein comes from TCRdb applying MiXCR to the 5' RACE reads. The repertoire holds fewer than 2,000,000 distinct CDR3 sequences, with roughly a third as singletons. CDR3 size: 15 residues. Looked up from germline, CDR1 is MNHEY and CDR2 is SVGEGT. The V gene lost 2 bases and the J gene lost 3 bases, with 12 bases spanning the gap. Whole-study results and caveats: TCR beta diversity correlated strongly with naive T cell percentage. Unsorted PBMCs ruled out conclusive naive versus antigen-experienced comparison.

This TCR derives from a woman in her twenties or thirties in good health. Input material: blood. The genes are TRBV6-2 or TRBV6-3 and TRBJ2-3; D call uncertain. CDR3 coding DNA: TGTGCCAGCAGTTACATATCTATGCGGACAGATACGCAGTATTTT. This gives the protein CASSYISMRTDTQYF.